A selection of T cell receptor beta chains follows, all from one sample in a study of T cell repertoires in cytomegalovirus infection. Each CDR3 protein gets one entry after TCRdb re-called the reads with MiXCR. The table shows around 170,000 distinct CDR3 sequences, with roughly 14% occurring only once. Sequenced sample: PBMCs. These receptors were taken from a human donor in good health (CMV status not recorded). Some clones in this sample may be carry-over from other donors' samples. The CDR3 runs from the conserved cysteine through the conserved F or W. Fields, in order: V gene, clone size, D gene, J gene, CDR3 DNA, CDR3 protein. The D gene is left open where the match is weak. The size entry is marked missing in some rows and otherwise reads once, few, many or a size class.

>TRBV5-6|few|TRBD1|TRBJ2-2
TGTGCCAGCAGCCACGGGACAGCCCATTTTCCGAACACCGGGGAGCTGTTTTTT
CASSHGTAHFPNTGELFF
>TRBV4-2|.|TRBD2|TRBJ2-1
TGTGCCAGCAGCCCCGGGACTAGCGGGTTTACCTACAATGAGCAGTTCTTC
CASSPGTSGFTYNEQFF
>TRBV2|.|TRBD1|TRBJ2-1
TGTGCCAGCAGCCTAGGACAGGGGTGGTTCTTC
CASSLGQGWFF
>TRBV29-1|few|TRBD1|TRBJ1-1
TGCAGCGCCCGGACAGGGCCCACTGAAGCTTTCTTT
CSARTGPTEAFF
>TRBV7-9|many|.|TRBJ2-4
TGTGCCAGCAGCTTAGTGGAGGCGGACAAAAACATTCAGTACTTC
CASSLVEADKNIQYF
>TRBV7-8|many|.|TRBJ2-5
TGTGCCAGCAGCTCCCTCTTGGTCGCAAGGAGGACCCAGTACTTC
CASSSLLVARRTQYF
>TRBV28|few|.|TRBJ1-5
TGTGCCAGCAGACGACAGTTCCCGAATCAGCCCCAGCATTTT
CASRRQFPNQPQHF
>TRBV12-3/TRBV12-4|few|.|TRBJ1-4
TGTGCCAGCAGTCCGGGACGGCGTAATGAAAAACTGTTTTTT
CASSPGRRNEKLFF
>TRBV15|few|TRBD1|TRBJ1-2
TGTGCCACCAGCAGAGGAGGGACAGGGGATTATGGCTACACCTTC
CATSRGGTGDYGYTF
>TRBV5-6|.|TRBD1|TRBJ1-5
TGTGCCAGCAGCGACAGGGACAATCAGCCCCAGCATTTT
CASSDRDNQPQHF
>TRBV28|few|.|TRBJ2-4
TGTGCCAGCAGTTACGGGGCGCGAACCAAAAACATTCAGTACTTC
CASSYGARTKNIQYF
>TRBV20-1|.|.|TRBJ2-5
TGCAGTGCTAGAGACAGGCGCCGTCCCCAAGAGACCCAGTACTTC
CSARDRRRPQETQYF
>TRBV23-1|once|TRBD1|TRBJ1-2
TGCGCCAGCAGGATACAGGGGCGGCATGGCTACACCTTC
CASRIQGRHGYTF
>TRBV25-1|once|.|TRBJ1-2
TGTGCCAGCAGTGAAGATGGAGCGTCCTATGGCTACACCTTC
CASSEDGASYGYTF
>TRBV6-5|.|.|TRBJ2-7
TGTGCCAGCAGTTATTCCCAGTTCTACGAGCAGTACTTC
CASSYSQFYEQYF
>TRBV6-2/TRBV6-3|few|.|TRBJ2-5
TGTGCCAGCAGTTCATATACCGAGACCCAGTACTTC
CASSSYTETQYF
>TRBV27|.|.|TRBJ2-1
TGTGCCAGCAGTCCGGACGGACAGGAGGGGTTCTTC
CASSPDGQEGFF
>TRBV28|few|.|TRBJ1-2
TGTGCCAGCAGTCATCCTTATGGCTACACCTTC
CASSHPYGYTF
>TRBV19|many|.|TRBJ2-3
TGTGCCAGTAGTTATGCCTACCGCACAGATACGCAGTATTTT
CASSYAYRTDTQYF
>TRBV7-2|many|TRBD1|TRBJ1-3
TGTGCCAGCAGCCCACGACAGGGACCTGGAAACACCATATATTTT
CASSPRQGPGNTIYF
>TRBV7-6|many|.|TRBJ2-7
TGTGCCAGCAGCTGGATCCCGGGACGGAATACCTACGAGCAGTACTTC
CASSWIPGRNTYEQYF
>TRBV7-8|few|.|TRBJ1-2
TGTGCCAGCAGCAAAGGACGGATCGTTCTAAACTATGGCTACACCTTC
CASSKGRIVLNYGYTF
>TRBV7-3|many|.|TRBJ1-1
TGTGCCAGCAGCTTAATGGTAAACACTGAAGCTTTCTTT
CASSLMVNTEAFF
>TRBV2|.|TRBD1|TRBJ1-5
TGTGCCAGCAGCCGCGGCGGGACAGATAGCAATCAGCCCCAGCATTTT
CASSRGGTDSNQPQHF
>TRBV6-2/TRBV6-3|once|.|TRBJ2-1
TGTGCCAGCAGTTACAAGAATGAGCAGTTCTTC
CASSYKNEQFF
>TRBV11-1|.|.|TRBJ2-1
TGTGCCCCCTCTCTGGAGACAGCGAACTACAATGAGCAGTTCTTC
CAPSLETANYNEQFF
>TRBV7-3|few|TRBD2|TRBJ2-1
TGTGCCAGCAGCTTCGGGAGGACCGCGGGGAATGAGCAGTTCTTC
CASSFGRTAGNEQFF
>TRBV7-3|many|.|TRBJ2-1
TGTGCCAGCAGTTCTACAAGAACCTCCTACAATGAGCAGTTCTTC
CASSSTRTSYNEQFF
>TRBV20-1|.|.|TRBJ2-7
TGCAGTGCACGTGGGGTTTCCTACGAGCAGTACTTC
CSARGVSYEQYF
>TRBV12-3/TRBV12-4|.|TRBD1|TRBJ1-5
TGTGCCAGCAGTCCGGGGGGGGGACAGAATCAGCCCCAGCATTTT
CASSPGGGQNQPQHF
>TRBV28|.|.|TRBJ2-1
TGTGCCAGCAGCCCTGCCATGCAGCTAATATACAATGAGCAGTTCTTC
CASSPAMQLIYNEQFF
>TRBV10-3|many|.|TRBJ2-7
TGTGCCATCAGTCTGAACAGGGACTACGAGCAGTACTTC
CAISLNRDYEQYF
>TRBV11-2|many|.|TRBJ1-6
TGTGCCAGCAGGGCTGGGGGCTCGACTACAATCACTTCACCCCTCCACTTT
CASRAGGSTTITSPLHF
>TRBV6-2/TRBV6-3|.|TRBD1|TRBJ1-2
TGTGCCAGCAGTTCCGTCGGGACAGTATGGGATGGCTACACCTTC
CASSSVGTVWDGYTF
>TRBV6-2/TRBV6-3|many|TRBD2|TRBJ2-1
TGTGCCAGCAGTTACAAGCGGGGACTATACAATGAGCAGTTCTTC
CASSYKRGLYNEQFF
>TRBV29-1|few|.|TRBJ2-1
TGCAGCGTTTACAGGGACTACAATGAGCAGTTCTTC
CSVYRDYNEQFF
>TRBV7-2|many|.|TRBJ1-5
TGTGCCAGCAGCTTGGGACGGGTTTTTAATCAGCCCCAGCATTTT
CASSLGRVFNQPQHF
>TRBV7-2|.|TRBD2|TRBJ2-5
TGTGCCAGCAGCTTAGCGACTAGCGGGGGGATGGCCCAGTACTTC
CASSLATSGGMAQYF
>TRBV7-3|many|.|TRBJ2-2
TGTGCCAGCAGCCCTCTTTCTACAGGGTCCGGGGAGCTGTTTTTT
CASSPLSTGSGELFF
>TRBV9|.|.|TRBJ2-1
TGTGCCAGCAGCGGGGTTGGCCTAGCGAGATACAATGAGCAGTTCTTC
CASSGVGLARYNEQFF
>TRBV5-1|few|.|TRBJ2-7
TGCGCCAGCAGCTTGACAGTCACCTACGAGCAGTACTTC
CASSLTVTYEQYF
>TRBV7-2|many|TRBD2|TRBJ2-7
TGTGCCAGCAGCTTAGAAGGGACTAGCACCTACGAGCAGTACTTC
CASSLEGTSTYEQYF
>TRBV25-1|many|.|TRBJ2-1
TGTGCCAGCAGTGAATATACCACAAATGAGCAGTTCTTC
CASSEYTTNEQFF
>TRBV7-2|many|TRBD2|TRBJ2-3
TGTGCCAGCAGCTTGACCTCAGCGGGAGGGCTGACAGATACGCAGTATTTT
CASSLTSAGGLTDTQYF
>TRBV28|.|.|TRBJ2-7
TGTGCCAGCAGCTCTACCGGGACTCAATCCTACGAGCAGTACTTC
CASSSTGTQSYEQYF
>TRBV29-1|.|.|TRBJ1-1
TGCAGCGTTGTGGGGGCGGGACAGAACACTGAAGCTTTCTTT
CSVVGAGQNTEAFF
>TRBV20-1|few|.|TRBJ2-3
TGCAGTGCTAGGGGTGGGGCAGGGTCGCAGTATTTT
CSARGGAGSQYF
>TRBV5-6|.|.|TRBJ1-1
TGTGCCAGCAGCTCCGAAGGGAAGGGTTTCTTTATTGAAGCTTTCTTT
CASSSEGKGFFIEAFF
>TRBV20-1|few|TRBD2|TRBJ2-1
TGCAGTGCTAGAGACCTCCTAGCGGGAGGGTGGTATGAGCAGTTCTTC
CSARDLLAGGWYEQFF
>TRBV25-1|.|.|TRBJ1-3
TGTGCCAGCAGTGAGAGGGACTTTTGGGACACCATATATTTT
CASSERDFWDTIYF
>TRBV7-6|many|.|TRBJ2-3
TGTGCCAGCAGCTGGACACGAAGCACAGATACGCAGTATTTT
CASSWTRSTDTQYF
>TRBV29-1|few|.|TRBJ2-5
TGCAGCTGGTCCGGGGCCCAGGAGACCCAGTACTTC
CSWSGAQETQYF
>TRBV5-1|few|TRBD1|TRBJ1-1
TGCGCCAGCACAGACAGGGGGCGCGGGACTGAAGCTTTCTTT
CASTDRGRGTEAFF
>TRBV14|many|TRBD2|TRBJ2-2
TGTGCCAGCGGGACTAGCGGTCCCGGGGAGCTGTTTTTT
CASGTSGPGELFF
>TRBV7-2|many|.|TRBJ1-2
TGTGCCAGCAGCTTAGGGGGAGGGAGCTACACCTTC
CASSLGGGSYTF